Following are 15 T cell receptor beta chains from one sample sequenced in a study of graft-versus-host responses after intestinal transplantation. These receptors' antigens are unknown. The data were produced by immunoSEQ multiplex PCR, yet TCRdb's version contains in-frame clones alone and is incomplete. Found here are some 86,000 clones, roughly 90% of them singletons; the top ten hold more than 0.25%. The sequences come from unstimulated CD4+ T cells sorted from spleen or lymph node cells, collected before transplant. The receptor source for this set is a human donor who was the organ donor for an intestinal transplant.

V is TRBV18 and J is TRBJ1-4; 7 bases fit TRBD1. Trimming at V came to 2 bases and at J to 8 bases, leaving 11 bases not matched to a gene. Germline V gives CDR1 KGHSH, CDR2 LQKENI. This CDR3 has 16 amino acids. The CDR3 spells CASSPGMTGSVEKLFF. DNA for the CDR3: TGTGCCAGCTCACCAGGCATGACAGGGTCGGTCGAAAAACTGTTTTTT.

This CDR3 is CATGVRVTDTQYF. CDR3 bases: TGTGCCACGGGGGTTCGGGTTACAGATACGCAGTATTTT. The rearrangement uses TRBV19 and TRBJ2-3; tentatively, D is TRBD2 (6 bases). The germline V gene encodes CDR1 LNHDA and CDR2 SQIVND (reference sequence). The CDR3 contains 13 residues. V gave up 10 bases and J gave up 3 bases, with 14 bases separating them. Together with reference TRBV19 and TRBJ2-3, the CDR3 gives the full variable domain: DGGITQSPKYLFRKEGQNVTLSCEQNLNHDAMYWYRQDPGQGLRLIYYSQIVNDFQKGDIAEGYSVSREKKESFPLTVTSAQKNPTAFYLCATGVRVTDTQYFGPGTRLTVL.

Of note for this clone: At one end the junction does not follow the germline gene, possibly because of a read error. The chain is built from TRBV7-7 and TRBJ2-7, with 7 positions matching TRBD1. The length of the CDR3 is 14 residues. Germline V gene sequence: CDR1 SSHAT, CDR2 FNYEAQ (reference sequence). Written as DNA, the CDR3 is TGTGCTAGCAGCTTGACAGGGCGCGACCACGAGCAGTACTTC. It translates to CASSLTGRDHEQYF. The variable domain in full, with the rest retrieved from reference TRBV7-7 and TRBJ2-7, is GAGVSQSPRYKVTKRGQDVTLRCDPISSHATLYWYQQALGQGPEFLTYFNYEAQPDKSGLPSDRFSAERPEGSISTLTIQRTEQRDSAMYRCASSLTGRDHEQYFGPGTRLTVT.

The chain recombines TRBV11-2 with TRBJ1-6; TRBD1 agrees at 8 bases. Germline V gene sequence: CDR1 SGHAT, CDR2 FQNNGV. The V gene end was trimmed by 4 bases and the J gene end by 0 bases; junction bases not matched to a gene: 11. CDR3 length equals 19 residues. The CDR3 loop is CASSSQGANYASYNSPLHF. DNA for the CDR3: TGTGCCAGCAGCTCTCAGGGGGCGAACTATGCCTCCTATAATTCACCCCTCCACTTT.

The genes are TRBV7-3 and TRBJ2-5, with D possibly matching TRBD1 (6 bases). This CDR3 is built from 14 residues. Trimming shortened V by 2 bases and J by 2 bases, and 9 bases separated the two germline ends. Germline values: CDR1 SGHTA, CDR2 FQGTGA. The CDR3 protein is CASSLDRSQETQYF. CDR3 DNA sequence: TGTGCCAGCAGCTTAGACAGGTCACAAGAGACCCAGTACTTC. Looking up the rest from reference TRBV7-3 and TRBJ2-5 gives the full variable domain: GAGVSQTPSNKVTEKGKYVELRCDPISGHTALYWYRQSLGQGPEFLIYFQGTGAADDSGLPNDRFFAVRPEGSVSTLKIQRTERGDSAVYLCASSLDRSQETQYFGPGTRLLVL.

The V and J genes are TRBV28 and TRBJ1-1; maybe TRBD1 (5 bases). Germline CDR1 and CDR2: MDHEN and SYDVKM. The CDR3 is made up of 15 amino acids. Trimming stripped 7 bases from V and 3 bases from J, with 18 bases between. The CDR3 sequence is CASTLRGGGDTEAFF. The CDR3 DNA follows: TGTGCCAGCACCTTAAGGGGCGGGGGGGACACTGAAGCTTTCTTT. Complete variable domain (other parts from reference TRBV28 and TRBJ1-1): DVKVTQSSRYLVKRTGEKVFLECVQDMDHENMFWYRQDPGLGLRLIYFSYDVKMKEKGDIPEGYSVSREKKERFSLILESASTNQTSMYLCASTLRGGGDTEAFFGQGTRLTVV.

This chain links TRBV19 with TRBJ2-5, with 7 bases lining up with TRBD2. The CDR3 runs 14 residues. The germline V gene has CDR1 LNHDA and CDR2 SQIVND (reference sequence). Germline trimming cut 6 bases from V and 5 bases from J; bases unmatched to any gene: 9. CDR3 sequence (DNA): TGTGCCAGTAGCCCTAGCGGAGGTCGGGAGACCCAGTACTTC. Translated: CASSPSGGRETQYF.

The chain employs TRBV11-2 and TRBJ2-1; D possibly corresponds to TRBD1 (5 bases). Germline V gene lookup returns CDR1 SGHAT and CDR2 FQNNGV. V was shortened by 6 bases and J by 2 bases, with 14 bases between the two germline ends. CDR3 size: 15 residues. The CDR3 coding sequence is TGTGCCAGCAGGCCTGACAGTTATCCCTACAATGAGCAGTTCTTC. Translation: CASRPDSYPYNEQFF. The full variable domain, in which reference TRBV11-2 and TRBJ2-1 provide the parts outside the CDR3, is EAGVAQSPRYKIIEKRQSVAFWCNPISGHATLYWYQQILGQGPKLLIQFQNNGVVDDSQLPKDRFSAERLKGVDSTLKIQPAKLEDSAVYLCASRPDSYPYNEQFFGPGTRLTVL.

This clone was detected ten times or more. The V call is TRBV27, the J call TRBJ1-2, with D maybe TRBD1 (5 bases). This CDR3 is 11 amino acids long. Trimming took 8 bases from V and 8 from J, leaving 12 bases between them. Germline CDR1 MNHEY, CDR2 SMNVEV (reference sequence). CDR3 in amino acids: CASGGVLGYTF. The CDR3 region has the DNA TGTGCCAGCGGGGGGGTATTAGGCTACACCTTC.

This rearrangement joins TRBV28 to TRBJ2-7, with D possibly being TRBD2 (5 bases). The CDR3 totals 12 residues. The V end was cut by 5 bases, the J end by 2 bases, with 7 bases between. Germline V CDR1 and CDR2: MDHEN, SYDVKM. DNA of the CDR3: TGTGCCAGCAGTGGGAGTCCCTACGAGCAGTACTTC. As protein: CASSGSPYEQYF.

Remarks on this clone: This sample also contains other DNA sequences that code for the same CDR3. The chain has TRBV7-9 and TRBJ1-1; D remains unclear. Germline lookup yields CDR1 SEHNR and CDR2 FQNEAQ (reference sequence). The CDR3 has 13 amino acids. Between the trimmed V and J ends, which lost 1 base and 4 bases, there was a span of 7 bases. CDR3 DNA: TGTGCCAGCAGCTTAGAAGGAGGCACTGAAGCTTTCTTT. This translates into CASSLEGGTEAFF.

The V and J genes are TRBV5-6 and TRBJ1-2; D is ambiguous. The germline gives CDR1 SGHDT, CDR2 YYEEEE. The CDR3 is 14 amino acids. V was shortened by 4 bases and J by 2 bases, with 12 bases between the two germline ends. For the CDR3, the DNA is TGTGCCAGCAGCCCCCAGCGGGTGAACTATGGCTACACCTTC. Translated, it gives CASSPQRVNYGYTF.

The J gene is TRBJ2-1, the V gene TRBV7-2; possible D gene TRBD1, 8 bases. The V gene lost 5 bases and the J gene lost 9 bases, with 17 bases spanning the gap. The CDR3 has 14 amino acids. The germline gives CDR1 SGHTA, CDR2 FQGNSA. Here the CDR3 reads CASSPHRGEGEQFF. DNA for the CDR3: TGTGCCAGCAGCCCCCACAGGGGGGAGGGTGAGCAGTTCTTC. Variable domain in full (rest from reference TRBV7-2 and TRBJ2-1): GAGVSQSPSNKVTEKGKDVELRCDPISGHTALYWYRQSLGQGLEFLIYFQGNSAPDKSGLPSDRFSAERTGGSVSTLTIQRTQQEDSAVYLCASSPHRGEGEQFFGPGTRLTVL.

The chain couples TRBV2 to TRBJ1-2; TRBD1 aligns across 9 bases. V was clipped by 6 bases and J by 7 bases; unmatched bases: 9. CDR1 SNHLY and CDR2 FYNNEI come from the germline V gene. The length of the CDR3 is 14 residues. CDR3 sequence (DNA): TGTGCCAGCAGGGTAATACAGGGGGCTGGTGGCTACACCTTC. Its protein is CASRVIQGAGGYTF.

The V and J genes are TRBV5-6 and TRBJ2-1; 13 bases fit TRBD2. CDR3 length: 17 amino acids. The germline V gene has CDR1 SGHDT and CDR2 YYEEEE. V lost 2 bases, J lost 5 bases, and 7 bases stayed unmatched. The CDR3 nucleotides are TGTGCCAGCAGCTTACCAGTACTAGCGGGAGGGAACAATGAGCAGTTCTTC. Translated: CASSLPVLAGGNNEQFF.